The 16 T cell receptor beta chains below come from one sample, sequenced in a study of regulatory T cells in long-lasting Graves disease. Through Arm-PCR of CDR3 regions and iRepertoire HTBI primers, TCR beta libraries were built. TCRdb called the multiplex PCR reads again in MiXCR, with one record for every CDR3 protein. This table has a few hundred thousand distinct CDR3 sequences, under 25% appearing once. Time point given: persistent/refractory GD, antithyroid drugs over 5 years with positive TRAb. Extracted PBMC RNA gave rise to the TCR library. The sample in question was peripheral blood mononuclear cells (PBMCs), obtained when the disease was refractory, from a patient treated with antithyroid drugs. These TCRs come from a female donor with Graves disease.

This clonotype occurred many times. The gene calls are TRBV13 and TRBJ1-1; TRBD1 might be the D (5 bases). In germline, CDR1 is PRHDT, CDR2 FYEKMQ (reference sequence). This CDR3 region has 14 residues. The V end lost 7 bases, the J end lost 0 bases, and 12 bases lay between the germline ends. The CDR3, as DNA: TGTGCCAGCACCTGGACACTTGTGAACACTGAAGCTTTCTTT. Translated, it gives CASTWTLVNTEAFF. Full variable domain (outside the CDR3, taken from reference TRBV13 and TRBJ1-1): AAGVIQSPRHLIKEKRETATLKCYPIPRHDTVYWYQQGPGQDPQFLISFYEKMQSDKGSIPDRFSAQQFSDYHSELNMSSLELGDSALYFCASTWTLVNTEAFFGQGTRLTVV.

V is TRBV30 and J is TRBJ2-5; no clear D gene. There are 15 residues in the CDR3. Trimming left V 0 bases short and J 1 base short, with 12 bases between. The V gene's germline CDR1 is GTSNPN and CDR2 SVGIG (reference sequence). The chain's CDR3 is CAWSVGPGSQETQYF. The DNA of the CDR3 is TGTGCCTGGAGTGTCGGCCCGGGTTCCCAAGAGACCCAGTACTTC.

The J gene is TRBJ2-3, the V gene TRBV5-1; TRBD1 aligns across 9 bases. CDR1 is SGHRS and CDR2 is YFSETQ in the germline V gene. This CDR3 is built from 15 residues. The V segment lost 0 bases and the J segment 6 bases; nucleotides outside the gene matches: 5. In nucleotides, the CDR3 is TGCGCCAGCAGCTTGGGGACAGGGGCGCGGGATACGCAGTATTTT. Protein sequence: CASSLGTGARDTQYF.

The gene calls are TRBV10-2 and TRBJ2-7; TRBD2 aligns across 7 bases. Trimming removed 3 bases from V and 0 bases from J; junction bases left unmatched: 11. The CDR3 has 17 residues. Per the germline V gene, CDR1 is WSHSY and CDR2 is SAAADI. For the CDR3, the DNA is TGCGCCAGCAGTGAAGTCAGTCTAGCGGACTCCTCCTACGAGCAGTACTTC. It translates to CASSEVSLADSSYEQYF.

The CDR3: CASSLARPSETQYF. The DNA of the CDR3 is TGCGCCAGCAGCTTGGCTCGTCCTTCTGAGACCCAGTACTTC. J is TRBJ2-5 and V is TRBV5-1, with unresolved D. The V end was cut by 0 bases, the J end by 5 bases, with 11 bases between. This CDR3 region has 14 residues. Germline V gives CDR1 SGHRS, CDR2 YFSETQ.

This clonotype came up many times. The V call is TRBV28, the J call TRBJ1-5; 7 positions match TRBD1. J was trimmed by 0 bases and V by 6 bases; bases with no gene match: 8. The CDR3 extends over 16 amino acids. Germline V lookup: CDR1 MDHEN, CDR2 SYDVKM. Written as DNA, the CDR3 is TGTGCCAGCAGCCCGGACAGGAGGAATAGCAATCAGCCCCAGCATTTT. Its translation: CASSPDRRNSNQPQHF. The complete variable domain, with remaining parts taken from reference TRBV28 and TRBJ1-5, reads DVKVTQSSRYLVKRTGEKVFLECVQDMDHENMFWYRQDPGLGLRLIYFSYDVKMKEKGDIPEGYSVSREKKERFSLILESASTNQTSMYLCASSPDRRNSNQPQHFGDGTRLSIL.

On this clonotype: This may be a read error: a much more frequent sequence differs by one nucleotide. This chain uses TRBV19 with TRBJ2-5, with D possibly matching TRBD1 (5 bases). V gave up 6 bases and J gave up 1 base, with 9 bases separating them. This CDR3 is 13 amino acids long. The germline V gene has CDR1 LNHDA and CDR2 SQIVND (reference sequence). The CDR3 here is CASSGRVQETQYF. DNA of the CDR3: TGTGCCAGTAGCGGCAGGGTCCAAGAGACCCAGTACTTC.

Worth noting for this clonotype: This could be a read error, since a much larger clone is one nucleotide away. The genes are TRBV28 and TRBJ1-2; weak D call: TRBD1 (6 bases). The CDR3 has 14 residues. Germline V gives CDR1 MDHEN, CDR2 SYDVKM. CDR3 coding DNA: TGTGTCAGCACTTCGAGTTTGGAGGGGGGTGGCTACACCTTC. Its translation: CVSTSSLEGGGYTF.

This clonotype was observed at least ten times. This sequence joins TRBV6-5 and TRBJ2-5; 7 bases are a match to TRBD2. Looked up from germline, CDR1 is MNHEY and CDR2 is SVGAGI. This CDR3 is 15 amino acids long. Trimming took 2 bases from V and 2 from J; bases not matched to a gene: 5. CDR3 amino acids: CASSYSGTPQETQYF. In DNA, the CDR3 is TGTGCCAGCAGTTACAGCGGGACCCCTCAAGAGACCCAGTACTTC.

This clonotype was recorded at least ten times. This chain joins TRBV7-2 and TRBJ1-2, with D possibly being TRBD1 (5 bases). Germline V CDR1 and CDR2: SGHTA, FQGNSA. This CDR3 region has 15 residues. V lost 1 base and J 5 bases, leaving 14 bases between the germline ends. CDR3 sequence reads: CASSLVPAGLYGYTF. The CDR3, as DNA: TGTGCCAGCAGCTTAGTCCCGGCAGGGCTATATGGCTACACCTTC.

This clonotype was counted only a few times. CDR3: CASSLLADSTDTQYF. The CDR3 DNA reads as TGTGCCAGCAGTTTACTAGCGGACAGCACAGATACGCAGTATTTT. The V gene is TRBV28, the J gene TRBJ2-3, with 7 bases aligning to TRBD2. Germline assignment: CDR1 MDHEN and CDR2 SYDVKM. V dropped 2 bases and J dropped 0; count of bases not matched to a gene: 2. The CDR3 length is 15 residues. Complete variable domain (other parts from reference TRBV28 and TRBJ2-3): DVKVTQSSRYLVKRTGEKVFLECVQDMDHENMFWYRQDPGLGLRLIYFSYDVKMKEKGDIPEGYSVSREKKERFSLILESASTNQTSMYLCASSLLADSTDTQYFGPGTRLTVL.

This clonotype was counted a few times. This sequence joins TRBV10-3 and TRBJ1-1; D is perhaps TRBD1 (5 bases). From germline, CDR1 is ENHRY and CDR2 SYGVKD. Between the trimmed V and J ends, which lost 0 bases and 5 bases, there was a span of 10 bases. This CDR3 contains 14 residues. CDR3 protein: CAISESGEATEAFF. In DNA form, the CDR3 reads TGTGCCATCAGTGAGTCGGGGGAGGCGACTGAAGCTTTCTTT.

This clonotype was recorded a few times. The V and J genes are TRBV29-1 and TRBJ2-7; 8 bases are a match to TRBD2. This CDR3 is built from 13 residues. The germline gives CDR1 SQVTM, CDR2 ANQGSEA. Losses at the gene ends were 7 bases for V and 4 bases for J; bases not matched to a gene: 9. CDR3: CSAGGLANYEQYF. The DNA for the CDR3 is TGCAGCGCCGGCGGACTAGCCAATTACGAGCAGTACTTC.

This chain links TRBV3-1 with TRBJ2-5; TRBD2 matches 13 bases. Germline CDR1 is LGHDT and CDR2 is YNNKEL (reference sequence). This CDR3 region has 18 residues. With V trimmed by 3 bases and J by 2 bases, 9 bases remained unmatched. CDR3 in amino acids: CASSHGLAGARAQETQYF. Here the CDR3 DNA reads TGTGCCAGCAGCCATGGACTAGCGGGGGCCCGGGCGCAAGAGACCCAGTACTTC.

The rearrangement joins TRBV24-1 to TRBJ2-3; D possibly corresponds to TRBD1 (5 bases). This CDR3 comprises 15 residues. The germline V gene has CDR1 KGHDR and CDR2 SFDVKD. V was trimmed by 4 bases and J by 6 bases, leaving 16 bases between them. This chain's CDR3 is CATSDPLRGFDTQYF. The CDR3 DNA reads TGTGCCACCAGTGACCCACTAAGGGGCTTCGATACGCAGTATTTT.

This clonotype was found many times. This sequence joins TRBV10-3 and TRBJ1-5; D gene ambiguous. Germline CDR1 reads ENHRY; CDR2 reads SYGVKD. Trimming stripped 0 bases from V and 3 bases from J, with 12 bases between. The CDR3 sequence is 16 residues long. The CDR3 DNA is TGTGCCATCAGTGAGTCAGGATCAGGATACAATCAGCCCCAGCATTTT. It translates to CAISESGSGYNQPQHF.